The subject of this entry is one T cell receptor beta chain. Time point reported: patch test 3, about 24 weeks after DPC sensitization. This sample's treatment: therapeutic diphenylcyclopropenone sensitization with weekly scalp DPC. One entry per CDR3 protein results from TCRdb running MiXCR on the RACE reads. The data show fewer than 100,000 distinct CDR3 sequences, 11% seen once. Germline CDR1 SGHTA, CDR2 FQGNSA. This CDR3 is 16 amino acids long. Between the trimmed V and J ends, which lost 6 bases and 2 bases, there was a span of 17 bases. This entry is derived from a study of human T cells and chemical hapten exposure.

The V call is TRBV7-2, the J call TRBJ1-5; D is possibly TRBD1 (5 bases). The TCR sequence derives from a woman aged 25 to 39 with alopecia areata. Some clones in this sample may be carry-over from other donors' samples. The starting material was whole blood, obtained in connection with sensitization to the hapten diphenylcyclopropenone (DPC). The CDR3 DNA follows: TGTGCCAGCAGTCGTACTGGGGGGAATGGCAATCAGCCCCAGCATTTT. The encoded protein is CASSRTGGNGNQPQHF.